This TCR beta chain was retrieved from a study of neurological immune-mediated disorders. Study-level points and caveats: Sharing of CDR3 amino acid sequences among expanded clones across subjects was absent, suggesting private repertoires in all groups. Patients with HTLV-1-associated myelopathy had the highest level of TCR clonal expansion, whereas patients with multiple sclerosis had the lowest level, falling beneath the level found in healthy controls.

5'RACE with 10-nucleotide random UMIs produced the cDNA. A single record per CDR3 protein comes from TCRdb applying MiXCR to the 5' RACE reads. The data show about 58,000 distinct CDR3 sequences, with around 3.6% seen just once and less than 2% held by the top ten. In its sample, this clonotype was seen many times. Its antigen remains unidentified. Trimming cost V 5 bases and J 1 base, with 5 bases left between them. Germline CDR1 is MNHNY and CDR2 is SVGAGI (reference sequence). This CDR3 has 12 residues. What was sequenced was PBMCs. The clonotype originates from a man in his thirties or forties with multiple sclerosis. The chain uses TRBV6-6 and TRBJ1-1; no clear D gene. The CDR3: CASSPQNTEAFF. The CDR3 DNA reads as TGTGCCAGCAGTCCTCAGAACACTGAAGCTTTCTTT.